These 23 T cell receptor beta chains originate from one sample sequenced in a study of OX40 agonist ivuxolimab in advanced cancers. Here immunoSEQ multiplex PCR was the method, and the copy in TCRdb shows in-frame clones only, minus some. Of tens of thousands of clones in the sample, around 90% are singletons; the top ten hold 20% to 30%. The sample consisted of CD4+ or CD8+ T cells sorted from blood, taken in a trial of the OX40 agonist ivuxolimab. The receptors here all came from an adult with an advanced solid tumor such as melanoma, head and neck, liver or kidney cancer.

This clone was recorded once. The chain links TRBV6-1 to TRBJ2-7; TRBD2 aligns across 7 bases. Trimming removed 3 bases from V and 3 bases from J; junction bases left unmatched: 11. Per germline, CDR1 MNHNS and CDR2 SASEGT. CDR3 size: 16 residues. The CDR3 is CASSELSAGRYYEQYF. CDR3 coding DNA: TGTGCCAGCAGTGAGCTTTCAGCGGGGCGGTACTACGAGCAGTACTTC.

The rearrangement uses TRBV7-9 and TRBJ1-5; D is undetermined. Trimming stripped 3 bases from V and 4 bases from J, with 7 bases between. Looked up from germline, CDR1 is SEHNR and CDR2 is FQNEAQ (reference sequence). The CDR3 contains 13 residues. As DNA, the CDR3 is TGTGCCAGCAGCTTTAATAGTAATCAGCCCCAGCATTTT. It yields the protein CASSFNSNQPQHF.

The chain uses TRBV19 and TRBJ2-1, with 12 bases identical to TRBD2. The germline gives CDR1 LNHDA, CDR2 SQIVND (reference sequence). V gave up 8 bases and J gave up 8 bases; unmatched junction bases: 10. CDR3 size: 15 residues. CDR3 region: CASSASGRASDEQFF. The CDR3 DNA follows: TGTGCCAGTTCGGCTAGCGGGAGGGCCTCTGATGAGCAGTTCTTC.

J is TRBJ2-7 and V is TRBV7-6; D may match TRBD1 or TRBD2 (5 bases each). CDR1 is SGHVS and CDR2 is FNYEAQ in the germline V gene. The CDR3 spans 14 residues. V shed 1 base and J shed 2 bases, with 9 bases lying between them. The DNA for the CDR3 is TGTGCCAGCAGCTTAGAGAGGGGCCCCTACGAGCAGTACTTC. Translating it yields CASSLERGPYEQYF.

J is TRBJ2-1 and V is TRBV9, with 7 bases fitting TRBD2. Germline V CDR1 and CDR2: SGDLS, YYNGEE. CDR3 length: 16 residues. The V gene end was trimmed by 3 bases and the J gene end by 5 bases; junction bases not matched to a gene: 11. CDR3 protein: CASSATSGGVHNEQFF. The CDR3 DNA is TGTGCCAGCAGCGCAACTTCGGGGGGAGTACACAATGAGCAGTTCTTC.

The chain employs TRBV11-2 and TRBJ1-6; D is perhaps TRBD1 (5 bases). Germline values: CDR1 SGHAT, CDR2 FQNNGV. Trimming took off 10 bases at V and 6 bases at J, with 13 bases between the two ends. This CDR3 has 13 amino acids. Here the CDR3 DNA reads TGTGCCATTGGGGCAGCACTTAATTCACCCCTCCACTTT. It codes for CAIGAALNSPLHF. Full variable domain (remainder filled in from reference TRBV11-2 and TRBJ1-6): EAGVAQSPRYKIIEKRQSVAFWCNPISGHATLYWYQQILGQGPKLLIQFQNNGVVDDSQLPKDRFSAERLKGVDSTLKIQPAKLEDSAVYLCAIGAALNSPLHFGNGTRLTVT.

The CDR3 region is CASSFMGISYNEQFF. The CDR3 DNA reads TGTGCCAGCAGTTTCATGGGGATATCCTACAATGAGCAGTTCTTC. The gene calls are TRBV28 and TRBJ2-1; D is ambiguous. Germline assignment: CDR1 MDHEN and CDR2 SYDVKM. There are 15 residues in the CDR3. Trimming removed 3 bases from V and 1 base from J, with 10 bases in between.

On this clone itself: Since the CDR3 does not end with the conserved phenylalanine or tryptophan, this likely comes from a read error. The DNA is left out, because the CDR3 cannot be placed on it with certainty; the CDR3 is given as TCRdb lists it. V is TRBV5-1 and J is TRBJ2-7. Germline lookup yields CDR1 SGHRS and CDR2 YFSETQ. Termini included, the CDR3 measures 10 amino acids. The CDR3 protein is CASSSTNARL.

This clone was recorded once. The V call is TRBV28, the J call TRBJ2-5; D possibly corresponds to TRBD2 (5 bases). The CDR3 spans 14 residues. CDR1 is MDHEN, CDR2 SYDVKM, per germline. The ends were cut back, 6 bases at V and 3 bases at J, with 14 bases in the middle. Written as DNA, the CDR3 is TGTGCCAGCAGCACCAGAGGGCGAGAAGAGACCCAGTACTTC. Protein product: CASSTRGREETQYF.

V and J are TRBV28 and TRBJ1-2; D remains unclear. Germline assignment: CDR1 MDHEN and CDR2 SYDVKM. CDR3 size: 14 residues. V lost 5 bases, J lost 6 bases, and 16 bases lay in between. The CDR3 DNA reads TGTGCCAGCAGTCATGGACGGGGAACCCATGGCTACACCTTC. This sequence encodes CASSHGRGTHGYTF.

This clone appeared once. The chain recombines TRBV10-3 with TRBJ1-1, with D perhaps TRBD1 (5 bases). This CDR3 comprises 17 residues. V was shortened by 2 bases and J by 0 bases, with 16 bases between the two germline ends. Germline values: CDR1 ENHRY, CDR2 SYGVKD. CDR3: CAISEVGSWGMNTEAFF. In DNA form, the CDR3 reads TGTGCCATCAGTGAGGTAGGGAGTTGGGGGATGAACACTGAAGCTTTCTTT.

This chain joins TRBV5-1 and TRBJ2-5; TRBD1 matches at 10 bases. Germline V lookup: CDR1 SGHRS, CDR2 YFSETQ. The CDR3 has 14 residues. Germline trimming cut 4 bases from V and 4 bases from J; bases unmatched to any gene: 4. In DNA, the CDR3 is TGCGCCAGCAGCAGGGGGGACAGGGGAGAGACCCAGTACTTC. It translates to CASSRGDRGETQYF.

V is TRBV6-6 and J is TRBJ2-1; 9 nucleotides line up with TRBD2. V was clipped by 5 bases and J by 9 bases; unmatched bases: 5. Germline V gene data show CDR1 as MNHNY and CDR2 as SVGAGI (reference sequence). The CDR3 spans 13 residues. The CDR3 reads CASSLAGRVEQFF. CDR3 nucleotides: TGTGCCAGCAGTCTAGCGGGAAGGGTTGAGCAGTTCTTC.

The CDR3 nucleotides read TGCGCCAGCAGTGAGGCGGGGATCCCCTACGAGCAGTACTTC. Protein product: CASSEAGIPYEQYF. The chain links TRBV10-2 to TRBJ2-7, with a tentative D call TRBD2 (6 bases). Germline values: CDR1 WSHSY, CDR2 SAAADI. Trimming removed 2 bases at V and 2 bases at J, with 10 bases between. The CDR3 consists of 14 residues.

The chain links TRBV20-1 to TRBJ2-1; D is uncertain. Trimming left V 7 bases short and J 2 bases short, with 6 bases between. Germline CDR1 and CDR2: DFQATT and SNEGSKA (reference sequence). The CDR3 has 11 amino acids. The CDR3 here is CSVVPYNEQFF. DNA for the CDR3: TGCAGTGTAGTGCCCTACAATGAGCAGTTCTTC.

This chain connects TRBV5-6 to TRBJ1-5; tentative D call: TRBD1 (5 bases). Trimming removed 4 bases from V and 0 bases from J, with 11 bases in between. CDR1 is SGHDT, CDR2 YYEEEE, per germline. The CDR3 loop spans 15 amino acids. The CDR3 loop is CASSEGPYSNQPQHF. The CDR3 DNA reads as TGTGCCAGCAGCGAGGGACCGTATAGCAATCAGCCCCAGCATTTT.

The CDR3 DNA follows: TGTGCCAGCAGCCGGGAGGGGGGAAGGGACTCCTACGAGCAGTACTTC. It yields the protein CASSREGGRDSYEQYF. This rearrangement joins TRBV28 to TRBJ2-7, with 8 bases matching TRBD2. The CDR3 spans 16 residues. Trimming removed 6 bases from V and 0 bases from J; junction bases left unmatched: 10. Germline V gene data show CDR1 as MDHEN and CDR2 as SYDVKM.

This chain joins TRBV2 and TRBJ2-5; 8 positions agree with TRBD1. The closer fit of TRBJ2-7 to the DNA end suggests the J call may be wrong. The CDR3 is 14 amino acids. Germline lookup yields CDR1 SNHLY and CDR2 FYNNEI. The CDR3 region is CASRGQDREVEQYF. Written as DNA, the CDR3 is TGTGCCAGCAGGGGGCAGGACAGGGAGGTCGAGCAGTACTTC.

V and J are TRBV5-5 and TRBJ2-7, with a weak D call TRBD1 (5 bases). V was shortened by 0 bases and J by 6 bases, with 13 bases between the two germline ends. The germline CDR1 and CDR2 sequences are SGHKS and YYEKEE (reference sequence). The CDR3 covers 14 residues. CDR3 nucleotide sequence: TGTGCCAGCAGCTTGGCCAAGGGGATCCTCGAGCAGTACTTC. Its translation is CASSLAKGILEQYF.

This chain links TRBV7-3 with TRBJ2-1; 8 positions match TRBD1. The CDR3 length is 13 residues. The V gene end was trimmed by 3 bases and the J gene end by 8 bases; junction bases not matched to a gene: 3. Per the germline V gene, CDR1 is SGHTA and CDR2 is FQGTGA. CDR3 protein: CASSFYRGDEQFF. The CDR3 DNA is TGTGCCAGCAGCTTTTACAGGGGGGATGAGCAGTTCTTC.

This clone appeared a single time. The rearrangement links TRBV27 to TRBJ2-5; 12 positions match TRBD2. Trimming took 5 bases from V and 5 from J; bases not matched to a gene: 15. The CDR3 loop spans 18 amino acids. The germline CDR1 and CDR2 sequences are MNHEY and SMNVEV (reference sequence). CDR3: CASSPTSLAGGDGETQYF. DNA for the CDR3: TGTGCCAGCAGTCCGACTAGCCTAGCGGGAGGGGACGGGGAGACCCAGTACTTC.

This chain joins TRBV5-5 and TRBJ1-1; 9 bases line up with TRBD1. The V gene end was trimmed by 1 base and the J gene end by 3 bases; junction bases not matched to a gene: 4. Germline-derived CDR1 and CDR2 are SGHKS and YYEKEE (reference sequence). This CDR3 comprises 15 residues. The CDR3 bases are TGTGCCAGCAGCTTGACAGGGGGCGCGGACACTGAAGCTTTCTTT. Its protein product is CASSLTGGADTEAFF.

Here the CDR3 reads CASSPGLAGTDTQYF. CDR3 coding DNA: TGTGCCAGTAGTCCCGGACTAGCGGGCACAGATACGCAGTATTTT. The chain joins TRBV19 to TRBJ2-3; 10 nucleotides line up with TRBD2. The CDR3 runs to 15 residues. Unmatched junction bases numbered 3, after V lost 5 bases and J lost 1 base. The germline V gene has CDR1 LNHDA and CDR2 SQIVND (reference sequence).